The rows below give T cell receptor beta chains drawn from one sample of a study of OX40 agonist ivuxolimab in advanced cancers. The data were produced by immunoSEQ multiplex PCR, yet TCRdb's version contains in-frame clones alone and is incomplete. The data show 90,000 to 100,000 clones, approximately 86% seen once. The sequences come from CD4+ or CD8+ T cells sorted from blood, collected in a trial of the OX40 agonist ivuxolimab. The receptors shown here come from an adult with an advanced solid tumor such as melanoma, head and neck, liver or kidney cancer. Both conserved end residues are part of each CDR3. D genes are given only for firm matches. Clone size, where shown, is once, few, many, or a class for clones that have expanded.

clone_size | j_call | d_call | v_call | cdr3_nt | cdr3_aa
NA | TRBJ2-1 | NA | TRBV6-4 | TGTGCCAGCAGTGAAGGGATTAACAATGAGCAGTTCTTC | CASSEGINNEQFF
NA | TRBJ2-2 | NA | TRBV5-4 | TGTGCCAGCAGCCGAGGAGCTGGGGAGCTGTTTTTT | CASSRGAGELFF
few | TRBJ1-5 | NA | TRBV19 | TGTGCCAGTAGTTCGCTCTATTGGACAGTCGACAATCAGCCCCAGCATTTT | CASSSLYWTVDNQPQHF
once | TRBJ2-7 | TRBD2 | TRBV19 | TGTGCCAGTAGCTCCTCTAGCGGAAGCCCTTACGAGCAGTACTTC | CASSSSSGSPYEQYF
once | TRBJ2-1 | TRBD1 | TRBV7-2 | TGTGCCAGCAGCTTGGACAGGGCCTATTACAATGAGCAGTTCTTC | CASSLDRAYYNEQFF
NA | TRBJ1-5 | NA | TRBV4-1 | TGCGCCAGCAGCCCCACCACAGGGAATCAGCCCCAGCATTTT | CASSPTTGNQPQHF
few | TRBJ1-2 | NA | TRBV7-8 | TGTGCCAGCAGCTTAGTGGCACCAGGGAGGTATGGCTACACCTTC | CASSLVAPGRYGYTF
NA | TRBJ1-2 | NA | TRBV9 | TGTGCCAGCAGCGTAGTGACCCGGGCTAACTATGGCTACACCTTC | CASSVVTRANYGYTF
NA | TRBJ2-7 | TRBD2 | TRBV4-2 | TGTGCCAGCAGCCAAGACGGGACTAGCGGCTCCTACGAGCAGTACTTC | CASSQDGTSGSYEQYF
NA | TRBJ2-3 | TRBD1 | TRBV2 | TGTGCCAGCAGTGTTCGGACAGGGGGCGCAGATACGCAGTATTTT | CASSVRTGGADTQYF
NA | TRBJ2-2 | NA | TRBV4-1 | TGCGCCAGCAGCCGGGGGGTTACCGGGGAGCTGTTTTTT | CASSRGVTGELFF
NA | TRBJ2-2 | NA | TRBV5-1 | TGCGCCAGCAGCTTGGGAGTGGGGAACACCGGGGAGCTGTTTTTT | CASSLGVGNTGELFF
NA | TRBJ1-4 | NA | TRBV4-2 | TGTGCCAGCAGCCAAGCATGGGGGACGAATGAAAAACTGTTTTTT | CASSQAWGTNEKLFF
NA | TRBJ1-3 | TRBD1 | TRBV7-8 | TGTGCCAGCAGCTCAGGGGGGGGCTCTGGAAACACCATATATTTT | CASSSGGGSGNTIYF
NA | TRBJ2-7 | NA | TRBV19 | TGTGCCAGTAGTATGGGATCCGAGGGGGACGAGCAGTACTTC | CASSMGSEGDEQYF
NA | TRBJ2-6 | NA | TRBV2 | TGTGCCAACAAACAGTCGACGGGGGCCAACGTCCTGACTTTC | CANKQSTGANVLTF
few | TRBJ2-3 | NA | TRBV19 | TGTGCCAGTAGTATAAGCTCTAACACAGATACGCAGTATTTT | CASSISSNTDTQYF
once | TRBJ2-1 | TRBD2 | TRBV30 | TGTGCCGGATCCGGGACTAGCGGGCTTCGAGTGGATGAGCAGTTCTTC | CAGSGTSGLRVDEQFF
NA | TRBJ2-2 | NA | TRBV4-2 | TGTGCCAGCAGCCAAGACGGCGGGCAATTTGGGAAACTGTTTTTT | CASSQDGGQFGKLFF
NA | TRBJ2-3 | NA | TRBV18 | TGTGCCAGCTCACCACCGGTTAGCACAGATACGCAGTATTTT | CASSPPVSTDTQYF
NA | TRBJ1-1 | NA | TRBV27 | TGTGCCAGCAGTTTAGCCGGGAACACTGAAGCTTTCTTT | CASSLAGNTEAFF
NA | TRBJ1-1 | NA | TRBV6-5 | TGTGCCAGCATAGCGGGTATTGTAGCTTTCTTT | CASIAGIVAFF
once | TRBJ2-5 | NA | TRBV6-5 | TGTGCCAGCAGTTACTCGGTGGGAAGGGAGACCCAGTACTTC | CASSYSVGRETQYF
NA | TRBJ2-5 | TRBD1 | TRBV5-4 | TGTGCCAGCAGCTTGGCGGGACAGCAAGAGACCCAGTACTTC | CASSLAGQQETQYF
NA | TRBJ2-7 | TRBD1 | TRBV5-1 | TGCGCCAGCAGCCGGAACAGGGGGCAGAATGGCGAGCAGTACTTC | CASSRNRGQNGEQYF
NA | TRBJ2-3 | TRBD2 | TRBV28 | TGTGCCAGCAGCTTCAGCGGGAGCATGGGAGATACGCAGTATTTT | CASSFSGSMGDTQYF
NA | TRBJ2-1 | NA | TRBV5-6 | TGTGCCAGCAGCTTGGATCAGGGGGGTGAGCAGTTCTTC | CASSLDQGGEQFF
NA | TRBJ2-1 | NA | TRBV7-9 | TGTGCCAGCGGGGGGACCAATGAGCAGTTCTTC | CASGGTNEQFF
NA | TRBJ2-3 | TRBD2 | TRBV9 | TGTGCCAGCAGTGGACTAGCGGGAGAGTCAGATACGCAGTATTTT | CASSGLAGESDTQYF
NA | TRBJ2-7 | TRBD1 | TRBV4-3 | TGCGCCAGCAGCCCATCGACAGGGGGCAAGTACGAGCAGTACTTC | CASSPSTGGKYEQYF
NA | TRBJ2-7 | TRBD1 | TRBV5-1 | TGCGCCAGCTCGGGACAGACCTACGAGCAGTACTTC | CASSGQTYEQYF
NA | TRBJ2-1 | NA | TRBV19 | TGTGCCATCAGGAATCGGGGAGATGAGCAGTTCTTC | CAIRNRGDEQFF
NA | TRBJ2-2 | NA | TRBV27 | TGTGCCAGCAGTTTACAGAGGGAAACCGGGGAGCTGTTTTTT | CASSLQRETGELFF
NA | TRBJ2-7 | NA | TRBV4-1 | TGCGCCAGCAGCCAAGGGAGGGGGATCCCCTACGAGCAGTACTTC | CASSQGRGIPYEQYF
NA | TRBJ1-4 | TRBD1 | TRBV19 | TGTGCCAGTAGTTCCCGGACAGGCAGTAATGAAAAACTGTTTTTT | CASSSRTGSNEKLFF
few | TRBJ2-5 | NA | TRBV5-6 | TGTGCCAGCAGCTTGGTGGGGGCGGGGGAGACCCAGTACTTC | CASSLVGAGETQYF
NA | TRBJ2-1 | TRBD2 | TRBV6-5 | TGTGCCAGCAGTTACTCTAGTGGGAGGGATGGGAATGAGCAGTTCTTC | CASSYSSGRDGNEQFF
NA | TRBJ1-1 | NA | TRBV4-2 | TGTGCCAGCAGCCTAGAGGGGAACACTGAAGCTTTCTTT | CASSLEGNTEAFF
once | TRBJ2-3 | NA | TRBV21-1 | TGTGCCAGCAGCAACGGCTTCCGACAGGGGCTCACAGATACGCAGTATTTT | CASSNGFRQGLTDTQYF
NA | TRBJ2-5 | TRBD1 | TRBV11-2 | TGTGCCAGCAGCCAACAGGGGGCGCAAGAGACCCAGTACTTC | CASSQQGAQETQYF
NA | TRBJ1-4 | NA | TRBV4-1 | TGCGCCAGCAGCCCTACAGGGCGTTCTAATGAAAAACTGTTTTTT | CASSPTGRSNEKLFF
few | TRBJ2-5 | NA | TRBV6-5 | TGTGCCAGCAGTTACTCTTTGGGAGAGACCCAGTACTTC | CASSYSLGETQYF
NA | TRBJ2-2 | TRBD1 | TRBV29-1 | TGCAGCGTTGAAGTTTGGGGACAGGGACACCCTGGCACCGGGGAGCTGTTTTTT | CSVEVWGQGHPGTGELFF
NA | TRBJ2-7 | TRBD1 | TRBV5-6 | TGTGCCAGCGCCGAGGACGGGACAGGGACCTACGAGCAGTACTTC | CASAEDGTGTYEQYF
NA | TRBJ2-3 | TRBD2 | TRBV4-1 | TGCGCCAGCAGCCCCCCCCGACGGTTAGCGGGGTACACAGATACGCAGTATTTT | CASSPPRRLAGYTDTQYF
NA | TRBJ2-5 | NA | TRBV6-6 | TGTGCCAGCAGTTATTCAGGCGGGATGGGCCAAGAGACCCAGTACTTC | CASSYSGGMGQETQYF
NA | TRBJ2-7 | TRBD1 | TRBV7-9 | TGTGCCAGCAGCTTTAGGGACAGGGTCAACGAGCAGTACTTC | CASSFRDRVNEQYF
NA | TRBJ1-2 | NA | TRBV5-6 | TGTGCCAGCAGCTTGGACCGCCCGGCAGGGGGCTACACCTTC | CASSLDRPAGGYTF
NA | TRBJ1-5 | TRBD1 | TRBV19 | TGTGCCAGTAGTATCAGGACAGGGCATCAGCCCCAGCATTTT | CASSIRTGHQPQHF
NA | TRBJ2-3 | NA | TRBV7-2 | TGTGCCAGCAGCCTTAGCGGTGGAGGGGGAGGCACAGATACGCAGTATTTT | CASSLSGGGGGTDTQYF
NA | TRBJ2-2 | TRBD1 | TRBV15 | TGTGCCACCAGCGAAAAGGCCGGACAGGGCGGCACCGGGGAGCTGTTTTTT | CATSEKAGQGGTGELFF
NA | TRBJ2-5 | NA | TRBV11-2 | TGTGCCAGCAGCTTAGGGGCCCAAGAGACCCAGTACTTC | CASSLGAQETQYF
NA | TRBJ2-7 | NA | TRBV12-5 | TGTTCGAGAGGCCGACACGAGCAGTACTTC | CSRGRHEQYF
few | TRBJ2-1 | TRBD2 | TRBV6-5 | TGTGCCAGCAGTTCGGCTAGCGGGAGGTTCGATGAGCAGTTCTTC | CASSSASGRFDEQFF
NA | TRBJ2-7 | NA | TRBV2 | TGTGCCAGCAGTGAAGCCCGTGAAGACGAGCAGTACTTC | CASSEAREDEQYF
NA | TRBJ2-2 | NA | TRBV5-1 | TGCGCCAGCAGCTTGGCTTTGGGCAGCGGGGAGCTGTTTTTT | CASSLALGSGELFF
NA | TRBJ1-3 | TRBD1 | TRBV28 | TGTGCCAGCAGTTTATCTTCTGGGACAGACTCTGGAAACACCATATATTTT | CASSLSSGTDSGNTIYF
NA | TRBJ2-1 | NA | TRBV9 | TGTGCCAGCAGCGTAGGAATAGTACGATCGAATGAGCAGTTCTTC | CASSVGIVRSNEQFF
NA | TRBJ2-7 | TRBD2 | TRBV13 | TGTGCCAGCAGCCGGGGACTAGCGATCTCCTACGAGCAGTACTTC | CASSRGLAISYEQYF
NA | TRBJ2-7 | TRBD2 | TRBV5-1 | TGCGCCAGCAGCCCTAGCGGGGGAAGCTACGAGCAGTACTTC | CASSPSGGSYEQYF